This TCR beta chain was identified during a study of cytomegalovirus exposure and HLA in healthy donors (dated by TCRdb to 2016 to 2017). About the full investigation: The 500 to 700 repertoires of the first cohort and the 120 validation repertoires were produced on the same platform, according to a later analysis. The study aimed to test whether signatures of past pathogen exposure could be identified by cataloging public T cell receptors. A separate validation cohort of over a hundred different subjects was used in addition to the approximately 610-subject first cohort. To predict cytomegalovirus infection status, the study combined high-throughput TCR immunosequencing, statistical association of individual TCRs with disease status, and machine learning. Overall study outcomes, separate from this receptor: Cytomegalovirus status was reported to be diagnosed by the classifier with high specificity and sensitivity in both the original and validation cohorts. The authors suggested that the approach could potentially be extended to other disease states and immunological phenotypes. Subsequent analysis determined that TCRs grouped into clusters in the first cohort also showed a tendency toward co-occurrence across the 90 to 150 validation repertoires, and 94% of cluster scores exceeded 0. A total of fewer than 200 TCR beta chains were listed by the study as associated with cytomegalovirus. All 130 or so repertoires were used to score co-occurrence in the validation cohort in a later analysis, because that analysis had no HLA typing for the cohort. Across donors, most TCR sequences were observed very rarely, whereas some public TCRs were present in many individuals. Three of the identified cytomegalovirus-associated TCR beta chains were confirmed in vitro to be specific for cytomegalovirus antigens.

Remarks on this clone: What this receptor recognizes is not known. Per-base quality was not reported, and no clone a single base away is much larger than it.

The receptor library was made with the immunoSEQ multiplex PCR assay. On the study's bioinformatics: To diagnose cytomegalovirus status from the catalog of TCR beta chain sequences, a statistical classification framework was built. TCRdb provides this immuneACCESS table in a form limited to in-frame rearrangements. Some clones are lacking; in checked studies, under half of them reflect an unresolved V gene, and why the rest are absent is not known. V, J and clone size were drawn from that table, and D and trimming were deduced from the DNA. Present in this sample are fewer than 350,000 clones, 88% of which were seen just once. Approximately 0.95% of the sample rests with the top ten. The donors were included in the validation cohort of 120 subjects, a group kept apart from the roughly 670-subject first cohort. V trim: 3 bases; J trim: 8 bases; unmatched bases: 1. Spanning cysteine to phenylalanine, the CDR3 consists of 13 amino acids. Only the CDR3 DNA is retained, 39 bases long and in frame from the first base. The germline V gene specifies MDHEN as CDR1 and SYDVKM as CDR2.

The sample comprised PBMCs. This receptor was taken from a woman aged 18-29 years in good health and CMV-seronegative. The chain couples TRBV28 to TRBJ1-4; the junction holds 9 bases that match TRBD1. The CDR3 region has the sequence CASSFGTGEKLFF. The bases read TGTGCCAGCAGTTTTGGGACAGGGGAAAAACTGTTTTTT.